This note documents a single T cell receptor (beta chain) sequence. V lost 6 bases to trimming and J lost 4 bases; unmatched junction nucleotides: 10. CDR1 and CDR2 (germline): SGHDT, YYEEEE. The CDR3 length is 15 residues. Clones were read by immunoSEQ multiplex PCR, and TCRdb kept only the in-frame ones, dropping some. Seen here are under 350,000 clones, around 84% observed once, and the top ten hold 3.5% to 4.5%. Across 24 US areas, participants ranged in age from roughly 18 to 89 years. Each recovered donor of Cohort 3 presented with two negative PCRs, clearance, or symptom resolution. The sample is drawn from a study of blood T cell repertoires in COVID-19. For the study at large: Sources were T cells, B-cell-depleted T cells, or PBMCs; the material itself was cDNA or gDNA.

The sequence was obtained from a man aged 30 to 39 who had recovered from COVID-19. Sequencing input: PBMCs or T cells enriched from blood (not recorded which). The chain couples TRBV5-6 to TRBJ2-7, with TRBD2 matching over 10 bases. For the CDR3, the DNA is TGTGCCAGCACCCTAGCGGGGGCCCTACATTACGAGCAGTACTTC. This sequence encodes CASTLAGALHYEQYF.